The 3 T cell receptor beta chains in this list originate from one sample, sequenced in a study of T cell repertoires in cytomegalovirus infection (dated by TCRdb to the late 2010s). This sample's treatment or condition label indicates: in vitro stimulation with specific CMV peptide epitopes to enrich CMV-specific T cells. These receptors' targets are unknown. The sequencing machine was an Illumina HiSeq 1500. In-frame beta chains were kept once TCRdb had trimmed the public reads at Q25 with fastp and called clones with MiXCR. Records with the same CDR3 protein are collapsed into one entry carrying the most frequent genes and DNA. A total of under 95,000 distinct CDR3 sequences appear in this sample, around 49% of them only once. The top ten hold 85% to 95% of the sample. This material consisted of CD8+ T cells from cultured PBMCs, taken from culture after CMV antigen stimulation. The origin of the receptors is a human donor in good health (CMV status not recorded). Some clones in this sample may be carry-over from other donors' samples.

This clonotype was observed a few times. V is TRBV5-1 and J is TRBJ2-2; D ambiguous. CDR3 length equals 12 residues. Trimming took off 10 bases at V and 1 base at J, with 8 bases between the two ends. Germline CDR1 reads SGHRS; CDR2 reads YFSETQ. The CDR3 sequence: CAFSGNTGELFF. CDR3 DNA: TGCGCCTTTTCGGGGAACACCGGGGAGCTGTTTTTT.

CDR3 loop: CASASANSYEQYF. In nucleotides, the CDR3 is TGTGCCAGCGCTAGCGCCAACTCCTACGAGCAGTACTTC. The V gene is TRBV6-1, the J gene TRBJ2-7; a weak D match, TRBD2 (6 bases). The ends were cut back, 8 bases at V and 0 bases at J, with 11 bases in the middle. The germline gives CDR1 MNHNS, CDR2 SASEGT. The CDR3 runs 13 residues.

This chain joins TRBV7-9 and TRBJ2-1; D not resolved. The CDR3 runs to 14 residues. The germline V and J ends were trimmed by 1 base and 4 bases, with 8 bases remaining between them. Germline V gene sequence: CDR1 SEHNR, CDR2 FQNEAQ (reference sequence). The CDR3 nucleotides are TGTGCCAGCAGCTTAGATGGGCTATACAATGAGCAGTTCTTC. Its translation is CASSLDGLYNEQFF.